This T cell receptor (beta chain) was identified in a study of blood T cell repertoires in COVID-19. Study-wide background: Samples taken during acute and convalescent COVID-19 were collected in the United States, Italy and Spain. Sample material is recorded as cDNA or gDNA derived from T cells, B-cell-depleted T cells, or PBMCs.

The germline CDR1 and CDR2 sequences are GTSNPN and SVGIG (reference sequence). Trimming left V 2 bases short and J 2 bases short, with 24 bases between. The length of the CDR3 is 18 residues. In the source study's methods: Scientists estimated how many nucleated cells there were by amplifying reference gene primers. Profiled with immunoSEQ multiplex PCR; TCRdb holds only in-frame clones, not every one. V, J and clone size derive from that table, while D and trimming were established from the DNA sequence. This table holds over 150,000 clones, about 79% found once. Sequencing was performed on peripheral blood. This sequence joins TRBV30 and TRBJ2-5; D is perhaps TRBD2 (9 bases). This receptor was obtained from a woman aged 55 to 70 with acute or convalescent COVID-19. Here the CDR3 DNA reads TGTGCCTGGAGTTACAGGGGGTTAGCGGGGGCCCTACAAGAGACCCAGTACTTC. Translated, it gives CAWSYRGLAGALQETQYF.